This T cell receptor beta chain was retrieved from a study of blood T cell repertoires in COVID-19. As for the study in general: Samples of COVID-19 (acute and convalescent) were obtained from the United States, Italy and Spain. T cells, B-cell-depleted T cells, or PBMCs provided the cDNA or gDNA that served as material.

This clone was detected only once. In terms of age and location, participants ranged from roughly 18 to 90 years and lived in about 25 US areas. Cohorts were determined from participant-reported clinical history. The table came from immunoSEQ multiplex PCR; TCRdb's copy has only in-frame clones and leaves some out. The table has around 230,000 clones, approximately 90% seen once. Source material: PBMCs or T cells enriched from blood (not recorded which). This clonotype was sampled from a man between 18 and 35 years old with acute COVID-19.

DNA for the CDR3: TGTGCCATCAGTAGACAGGCGTCCTACGAGCAGTACTTC. Amino acids: CAISRQASYEQYF. The V and J genes are TRBV10-3 and TRBJ2-7; perhaps TRBD1 as D (6 bases). V gave up 5 bases and J gave up 1 base, with 9 bases separating them. This CDR3 has 13 amino acids. Germline assignment: CDR1 ENHRY and CDR2 SYGVKD.